This T cell receptor beta chain stems from a study of control samples from healthy donors and cancer patients. CDR1 SGHVS and CDR2 FQNEAQ come from the germline V gene. The CDR3 runs 14 residues. V shed 1 base and J shed 5 bases, with 9 bases lying between them. The repertoire was sequenced with immunoSEQ multiplex PCR; TCRdb's copy has only in-frame clones and lacks some. The sample comprises roughly 80,000 clones, around nine tenths of which are singletons, and approximately 5.1% rests with the top ten. Input material: blood. This receptor was taken from a woman in her 50s in good health. This rearrangement joins TRBV7-8 to TRBJ2-1, with D perhaps matching TRBD1 (6 bases). CDR3 region: CASSLVRDNNEQFF. The CDR3 bases are TGTGCCAGCAGCTTAGTTAGGGACAACAATGAGCAGTTCTTC.